Each of the 15 T cell receptor beta chains below was sequenced from the same sample in a study of T cells in localized non-small cell lung cancer. TCRdb keeps only in-frame clones here, not all; method: immunoSEQ multiplex PCR. In the table there are 9,800 or so clones, under 55% of which are singletons. Specimen: lymph node tissue, collected before any cancer treatment. The origin of the receptors is a woman aged 35 to 75 with stage I lung adenocarcinoma.

This rearrangement joins TRBV19 to TRBJ1-1, with 8 positions matching TRBD1. Germline V lookup: CDR1 LNHDA, CDR2 SQIVND (reference sequence). CDR3 length: 16 amino acids. Losses at the gene ends were 1 base for V and 0 bases for J; bases not matched to a gene: 4. The CDR3 spells CASSIVDRVMNTEAFF. In nucleotides, the CDR3 is TGTGCCAGTAGTATAGTGGACAGGGTCATGAACACTGAAGCTTTCTTT.

V and J are TRBV29-1 and TRBJ1-5; weak D call: TRBD1 (6 bases). CDR1 is SQVTM, CDR2 ANQGSEA, per germline. V was shortened by 6 bases and J by 3 bases, with 12 bases between the two germline ends. This CDR3 region has 13 residues. In nucleotides, the CDR3 is TGCAGCGTCGGCAGGGGACCCAATCAGCCCCAGCATTTT. This sequence encodes CSVGRGPNQPQHF.

The chain links TRBV28 to TRBJ1-2, with 10 bases that match TRBD1. The CDR3 length is 13 residues. The germline V gene has CDR1 MDHEN and CDR2 SYDVKM. The V gene end was trimmed by 10 bases and the J gene end by 2 bases; junction bases not matched to a gene: 4. The CDR3 DNA reads as TGTGCCACCTGGACAGGGGGGAACTATGGCTACACCTTC. Its protein product is CATWTGGNYGYTF.

This clone was recorded a few times. V is TRBV2 and J is TRBJ1-1, with TRBD1 matching over 9 bases. V shed 2 bases and J 5 bases; nucleotides not matched to a gene: 3. Per germline, CDR1 SNHLY and CDR2 FYNNEI. The CDR3 is 14 amino acids. The CDR3 nucleotides are TGTGCCAGCAGTGAAAACAGGGGGCTGACTGAAGCTTTCTTT. Encoded protein: CASSENRGLTEAFF.

This clone has only a few counts. The rearrangement joins TRBV6-8 to TRBJ2-2, with D hard to call. The V gene lost 5 bases and the J gene lost 3 bases, with 7 bases spanning the gap. The CDR3 is made up of 13 amino acids. Germline V lookup: CDR1 MNHGY, CDR2 SAAAGT. The CDR3 sequence: CASSAQYTGELFF. CDR3 nucleotide sequence: TGTGCCAGCAGTGCCCAATACACCGGGGAGCTGTTTTTT.

This chain joins TRBV23-1 and TRBJ1-1; 7 bases are shared with TRBD1. TRBV23-1 is annotated as an ORF whose role is uncertain. The trim removed 4 bases at V and 1 base at J, leaving 9 bases unmatched. The CDR3 sequence is 16 residues long. The CDR3 spells CASSLTLDRANTEAFF. The CDR3 coding sequence is TGCGCCAGCAGTCTCACACTCGACAGGGCGAACACTGAAGCTTTCTTT.

The genes are TRBV18 and TRBJ2-4, with 13 bases fitting TRBD2. Germline CDR1 and CDR2: KGHSH and LQKENI. The CDR3 length is 21 residues. V lost 4 bases, J lost 1 base, and 16 bases stayed unmatched. In DNA form, the CDR3 reads TGTGCCAGCTCACTCCGACTAGCGGGGGGCCTAAACAACAGCGCCAAAAACATTCAGTACTTC. It specifies CASSLRLAGGLNNSAKNIQYF.

The CDR3 here is CASRQGVGAYSNQPQHF. CDR3 in DNA: TGTGCCAGTAGACAGGGTGTCGGCGCATATAGCAATCAGCCCCAGCATTTT. The gene calls are TRBV19 and TRBJ1-5; D may be TRBD1 (6 bases). Trimming shortened V by 6 bases and J by 0 bases, and 18 bases separated the two germline ends. The CDR3 has 17 amino acids. Per germline, CDR1 LNHDA and CDR2 SQIVND (reference sequence).

This chain joins TRBV19 and TRBJ1-6; possibly TRBD1 for D (5 bases). The CDR3 spans 16 residues. Trimming cost V 7 bases and J 8 bases, with 21 bases left between them. The V gene's germline CDR1 is LNHDA and CDR2 SQIVND (reference sequence). CDR3 DNA sequence: TGTGCCAGTAACCCCTCGCTAGGGGATTTTGATTCACCCCTCCACTTT. As protein: CASNPSLGDFDSPLHF.

In this sample, this clone turned up a few times. The chain recombines TRBV9 with TRBJ2-1, with D perhaps assigned TRBD1 or TRBD2 (5 bases each). V was pared by 5 bases and J by 7 bases, with 19 bases between. CDR1 and CDR2 (germline): SGDLS, YYNGEE. The CDR3 is 15 amino acids. In DNA, the CDR3 is TGTGCCAGCAGGCCGGGGACCCGTGTGGGGAATGAGCAGTTCTTC. As protein: CASRPGTRVGNEQFF.

The chain joins TRBV7-6 to TRBJ1-3; D not resolved. The germline gives CDR1 SGHVS, CDR2 FNYEAQ. This CDR3 has 15 residues. V was cut by 8 bases and J by 0 bases, with 14 bases left in between. The CDR3 region is CASHVSQNSGNTIYF. The DNA of the CDR3 is TGTGCCAGCCACGTGTCCCAGAACTCTGGAAACACCATATATTTT.

The V call is TRBV29-1, the J call TRBJ1-1, with unresolved D. With 7 bases removed from V and 1 base from J, the gap between germline ends came to 13 bases. Looked up from germline, CDR1 is SQVTM and CDR2 is ANQGSEA. This CDR3 is built from 13 residues. Written as DNA, the CDR3 is TGCAGCGCCCCGGCGAGAGAGAACACTGAAGCTTTCTTT. This gives the protein CSAPARENTEAFF.

V gene TRBV11-3 combines with J gene TRBJ1-3, with D unresolved. V dropped 3 bases and J dropped 0 bases, with 9 bases sitting between them. The CDR3 has 15 amino acids. Germline CDR1 is SGHNT and CDR2 is YENEEA. In DNA, the CDR3 is TGTGCCAGCAGCTTGGATACTAGCTCTGGAAACACCATATATTTT. Its protein is CASSLDTSSGNTIYF.

The rearrangement links TRBV18 to TRBJ1-5; a weak D match, TRBD1 (5 bases). Per germline, CDR1 KGHSH and CDR2 LQKENI. Trimming pared 5 bases from V and 7 bases from J, leaving 12 bases between. The CDR3 has 13 residues. The CDR3 DNA is TGTGCCAGCTCATCGGGGCTCGGACAGCCCCAGCATTTT. It is translated as CASSSGLGQPQHF.

This clone was seen a few times. The CDR3 region has the DNA TGTGCCAGCAGCCGACCAGAGAACACTGAAGCTTTCTTT. This sequence encodes CASSRPENTEAFF. J is TRBJ1-1 and V is TRBV6-8; no clear D. Trimming took 6 bases from V and 1 from J, leaving 9 bases between them. This CDR3 has 13 residues. Germline V gene sequence: CDR1 MNHGY, CDR2 SAAAGT.